The clone carrying this T cell receptor beta chain has only a few counts. The sample belongs to a study of blood T cell repertoires in COVID-19. About the study: Acute and convalescent COVID-19 samples came from the United States, Italy and Spain.

V lost 4 bases and J lost 3, with 7 bases in between. Germline assignment: CDR1 SEHNR and CDR2 FQNEAQ (reference sequence). This CDR3 has 14 amino acids. Original data processing: Reference gene primer amplification gave nucleated cell count estimates. Libraries were prepared by immunoSEQ multiplex PCR; TCRdb keeps only in-frame clonotypes and omits some of them. The DNA was the basis for D and trimming; V, J and clone size are from that table. There are a few hundred thousand clones in the sample; roughly 90% occur only once, and about 2.2% lies in the top ten. Sequencing was done on a sample of peripheral blood. The genes are TRBV7-9 and TRBJ1-6, with a weak D call TRBD1 (5 bases). This TCR came from a woman between 50 and 59 years old with acute or convalescent COVID-19. CDR3 bases: TGTGCCAGCAGCTCCGACAGCTATAATTCACCCCTCCACTTT. Protein: CASSSDSYNSPLHF.